Below, 10 T cell receptor beta chains from the same sample are listed, as sequenced in a study of blood T cell repertoires in COVID-19. Assay: immunoSEQ multiplex PCR; the TCRdb copy retains only in-frame clones and omits some. The repertoire holds tens of thousands of clones, with roughly 91% as singletons. The sequenced material came from peripheral blood. The receptors were gathered from a woman of 80 years or more with active or convalescent COVID-19.

The DNA of the CDR3 is TGCGCCAGCAGCTTGTGGACAGCAATAAACACTGAAGCTTTCTTT. As protein: CASSLWTAINTEAFF. The V and J genes are TRBV5-1 and TRBJ1-1, with D maybe TRBD1 (6 bases). V was shortened by 1 base and J by 2 bases, with 12 bases between the two germline ends. CDR1 is SGHRS, CDR2 YFSETQ, per germline. The CDR3 extends over 15 amino acids. Combining the CDR3 with reference TRBV5-1 and TRBJ1-1 gives the whole variable domain KAGVTQTPRYLIKTRGQQVTLSCSPISGHRSVSWYQQTPGQGLQFLFEYFSETQRNKGNFPGRFSGRQFSNSRSEMNVSTLELGDSALYLCASSLWTAINTEAFFGQGTRLTVV.

This chain links TRBV5-1 with TRBJ1-1; D unclear. The CDR3 length is 14 residues. Trimming stripped 0 bases from V and 4 bases from J, with 10 bases between. The germline CDR1 and CDR2 sequences are SGHRS and YFSETQ. CDR3 bases: TGCGCCAGCAGCTTGGTTGTACATGTCACTGAAGCTTTCTTT. Translated: CASSLVVHVTEAFF.

This clone has only a few counts. The chain combines TRBV9 with TRBJ1-5, with D uncertain. V was clipped by 4 bases and J by 7 bases, with 15 bases between them. CDR3 length: 14 residues. CDR1 and CDR2 (germline): SGDLS, YYNGEE. CDR3 bases: TGTGCCAGCAGCCCATCCCGGGAAGGGCAGCCCCAGCATTTT. Encoded protein: CASSPSREGQPQHF.

The chain links TRBV6-5 to TRBJ1-2; the match to TRBD1 covers 10 bases. This CDR3 comprises 14 residues. Germline V gene data show CDR1 as MNHEY and CDR2 as SVGAGI. Trimming took 6 bases from V and 1 from J; bases not matched to a gene: 2. Here the CDR3 DNA reads TGTGCCAGCAGGGGGACAGGGGTTAACTATGGCTACACCTTC. Translated, it gives CASRGTGVNYGYTF.

This chain joins TRBV29-1 and TRBJ2-6, with TRBD1 matching over 7 bases. Trimming cost V 4 bases and J 2 bases; bases outside gene matches: 5. The CDR3 has 15 residues. Germline assignment: CDR1 SQVTM and CDR2 ANQGSEA. The CDR3 DNA is TGCAGCGTTGGAATTACAGGGGCTGGGGCCAACGTCCTGACTTTC. Translation: CSVGITGAGANVLTF.

V is TRBV28 and J is TRBJ1-6; D possibly corresponds to TRBD1 (5 bases). Trimming removed 6 bases from V and 7 bases from J, with 19 bases in between. The germline CDR1 and CDR2 sequences are MDHEN and SYDVKM. The CDR3 is 16 residues long. CDR3 protein: CASRRFGWGENSPLHF. The CDR3 nucleotides are TGTGCCAGCAGGAGGTTTGGTTGGGGGGAAAATTCACCCCTCCACTTT.

This rearrangement joins TRBV30 to TRBJ1-1; D gene uncertain. The germline gives CDR1 GTSNPN, CDR2 SVGIG (reference sequence). The germline V and J ends were trimmed by 7 bases and 0 bases, with 12 bases remaining between them. The CDR3 contains 13 residues. CDR3 sequence (DNA): TGTGCCTTGTCTTTTGGGCTGAACACTGAAGCTTTCTTT. The encoded protein is CALSFGLNTEAFF.

The chain's CDR3 is CASLATGGPYGYTF. CDR3 bases: TGTGCCAGCCTGGCCACAGGGGGGCCGTATGGCTACACCTTC. The chain recombines TRBV28 with TRBJ1-2, with 8 bases aligning to TRBD1. This CDR3 comprises 14 residues. CDR1 and CDR2 from the germline V gene are MDHEN and SYDVKM. The J segment lost 5 bases and the V segment lost 8 bases, leaving 10 bases of the junction unmatched.

The rearrangement joins TRBV6-5 to TRBJ2-5; 13 positions agree with TRBD2. J gave up 2 bases and V 6 bases, and 3 bases lay outside the gene matches. The CDR3 contains 15 residues. Germline V gene lookup returns CDR1 MNHEY and CDR2 SVGAGI. In nucleotides, the CDR3 is TGTGCCAGCAGAAGACTAGCGGGGGGTCAAGAGACCCAGTACTTC. Amino acid sequence: CASRRLAGGQETQYF.

The chain employs TRBV28 and TRBJ1-5; no firm D call. Per the germline V gene, CDR1 is MDHEN and CDR2 is SYDVKM. V was cut by 3 bases and J by 9 bases, with 12 bases left in between. CDR3 length: 13 residues. The CDR3 DNA reads as TGTGCCAGCAGTTTGGTCAGTTCCAGGCCCCAGCATTTT. Translation: CASSLVSSRPQHF.